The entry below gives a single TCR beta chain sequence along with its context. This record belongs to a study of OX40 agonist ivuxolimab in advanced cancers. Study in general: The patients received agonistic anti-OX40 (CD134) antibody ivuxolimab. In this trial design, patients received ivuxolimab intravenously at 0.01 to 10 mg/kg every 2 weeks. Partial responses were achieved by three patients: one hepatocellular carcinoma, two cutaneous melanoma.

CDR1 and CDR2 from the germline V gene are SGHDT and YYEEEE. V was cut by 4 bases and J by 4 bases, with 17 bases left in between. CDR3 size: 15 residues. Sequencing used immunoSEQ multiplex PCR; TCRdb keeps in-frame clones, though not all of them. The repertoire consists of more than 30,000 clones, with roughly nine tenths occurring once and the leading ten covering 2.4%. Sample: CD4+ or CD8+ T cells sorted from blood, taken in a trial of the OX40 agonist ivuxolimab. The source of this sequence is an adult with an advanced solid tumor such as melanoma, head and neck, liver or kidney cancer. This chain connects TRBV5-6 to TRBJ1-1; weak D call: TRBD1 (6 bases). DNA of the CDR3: TGTGCCAGCAGCATGCGTGGCAGACAGGCCACTGAAGCTTTCTTT. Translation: CASSMRGRQATEAFF. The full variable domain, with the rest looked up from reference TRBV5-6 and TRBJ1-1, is DAGVTQSPTHLIKTRGQQVTLRCSPKSGHDTVSWYQQALGQGPQFIFQYYEEEERQRGNFPDRFSGHQFPNYSSELNVNALLLGDSALYLCASSMRGRQATEAFFGQGTRLTVV.